One and the same sample provided the 16 T cell receptor beta chains below, sequenced in a study of cytomegalovirus exposure and HLA in healthy donors. 60 Vbeta and 13 Jbeta primers were used in PCR. TCRdb keeps only in-frame clones here, not all; method: immunoSEQ multiplex PCR. The top ten clones hold about 11% of a sample with 45,000 to 55,000 clones, 50% to 70% of them seen once. The sequenced sample was PBMCs. These receptors all come from a human donor in good health.

The rearrangement links TRBV6-4 to TRBJ2-3; TRBD1 matches at 11 bases. CDR1 is MRHNA and CDR2 is SNTAGT in the germline V gene. Trimming took 6 bases from V and 5 from J; bases not matched to a gene: 4. The CDR3 sequence is 14 residues long. The CDR3 sequence: CASSGTGGIDTQYF. The DNA of the CDR3 is TGTGCCAGCAGCGGGACAGGGGGAATAGATACGCAGTATTTT.

The rearrangement links TRBV10-2 to TRBJ2-5; TRBD2 matches 9 bases. J was trimmed by 4 bases and V by 5 bases; bases with no gene match: 2. Germline assignment: CDR1 WSHSY and CDR2 SAAADI. This CDR3 has 13 amino acids. CDR3 loop: CASSQGLAETQYF. The CDR3 DNA follows: TGCGCCAGCAGTCAGGGACTAGCAGAGACCCAGTACTTC.

A word on this clone: Mismatch with germline at one junction end may stem from a read error. This chain joins TRBV15 and TRBJ1-2; 7 positions agree with TRBD1. The CDR3 extends over 14 amino acids. Germline CDR1 LNHNV, CDR2 YYDKDF (reference sequence). The chain's CDR3 is CATSRGGGYYGYPF. The CDR3 nucleotides read TGTGCCACCAGCAGAGGAGGGGGCTACTATGGCTACCCCTTC.

The V and J genes are TRBV2 and TRBJ1-6; 7 nucleotides align to TRBD1. The germline gives CDR1 SNHLY, CDR2 FYNNEI. The J segment lost 7 bases and the V segment lost 8 bases, leaving 14 bases of the junction unmatched. CDR3 length: 16 residues. The CDR3 DNA reads as TGTGCCAGCGCGCAAACCAGACAGGGTCTCAATTCACCCCTCCACTTT. Amino acids: CASAQTRQGLNSPLHF.

V usage is TRBV5-1 and J usage is TRBJ1-1; 11 nucleotides align to TRBD1. Germline V lookup: CDR1 SGHRS, CDR2 YFSETQ. J gave up 3 bases and V 7 bases, and 14 bases lay outside the gene matches. This CDR3 has 17 amino acids. The DNA for the CDR3 is TGCGCCAGCGCCCCCAGGACAGGGGGCGCGGAGTACACTGAAGCTTTCTTT. It codes for CASAPRTGGAEYTEAFF.

This clone was picked up a small number of times. The rearrangement joins TRBV23-1 to TRBJ1-4, with a tentative D call TRBD1 (5 bases). TRBV23-1 is filed as an ORF, its function uncertain. This CDR3 spans 14 amino acids. Trimming removed 5 bases at V and 5 bases at J, with 12 bases between. The CDR3 region is CASSFKGINEKLFF. Written as DNA, the CDR3 is TGCGCCAGCAGTTTTAAGGGGATAAATGAAAAACTGTTTTTT.

A note on this clone: The junction does not match germline at one end; this may be a read error. The chain joins TRBV6-5 to TRBJ1-2; no definite D call. In germline, CDR1 is MNHEY, CDR2 SVGAGI. This CDR3 comprises 13 residues. The CDR3 DNA follows: TGTGCCAGCAGTTTACCCGGAACAGAAGGCTACCCCTTC. Its protein product is CASSLPGTEGYPF.

The V and J genes are TRBV2 and TRBJ1-6; TRBD1 is a possible D gene (6 bases). Trimming cost V 1 base and J 10 bases, with 14 bases left between them. CDR1 is SNHLY, CDR2 FYNNEI, per germline. There are 15 residues in the CDR3. CDR3 nucleotide sequence: TGTGCCAGCAGTGAAGAGGGGGGGCACAGGTCACCCCTCCACTTT. It codes for CASSEEGGHRSPLHF.

The chain is built from TRBV5-1 and TRBJ2-7; possible D gene TRBD1, 6 bases. The CDR3 covers 14 residues. Trimming pared 2 bases from V and 2 bases from J, leaving 11 bases between. Germline V CDR1 and CDR2: SGHRS, YFSETQ. CDR3 region: CASSFGQLTYEQYF. CDR3 in DNA: TGCGCCAGCAGCTTCGGACAGCTTACCTACGAGCAGTACTTC.

V gene TRBV9 combines with J gene TRBJ2-2; unclear D gene. Germline V CDR1 and CDR2: SGDLS, YYNGEE. The CDR3 is 13 amino acids. V was trimmed by 6 bases and J by 3 bases, leaving 9 bases between them. CDR3 protein: CASKRRDTGELFF. The CDR3 bases are TGTGCCAGCAAAAGACGGGACACCGGGGAGCTGTTTTTT.

The rearrangement links TRBV6-1 to TRBJ2-1, with 9 bases that match TRBD1. The J segment lost 9 bases and the V segment lost 4 bases, leaving 10 bases of the junction unmatched. The CDR3 contains 15 residues. CDR1 and CDR2 (germline): MNHNS, SASEGT. The CDR3 DNA reads TGTGCCAGCAGTGTCCGGGACAGGGTTAAGGGTGAGCAGTTCTTC. This gives the protein CASSVRDRVKGEQFF.

The J gene is TRBJ1-6, the V gene TRBV7-2; possible D gene TRBD1, 6 bases. The CDR3 sequence is 15 residues long. CDR1 is SGHTA and CDR2 is FQGNSA in the germline V gene. V was clipped by 5 bases and J by 7 bases, with 15 bases between them. This chain's CDR3 is CASSLVGAGNSPLHF. Here the CDR3 DNA reads TGTGCCAGCAGCCTGGTGGGGGCAGGGAATTCACCCCTCCACTTT.

The chain carries TRBV5-1 and TRBJ2-2; 8 bases agree with TRBD1. The length of the CDR3 is 15 residues. Germline CDR1 is SGHRS and CDR2 is YFSETQ. V was clipped by 4 bases and J by 7 bases; unmatched bases: 9. CDR3 sequence (DNA): TGCGCCAGCAGCCCTGGACAGGGAGTCGGCGGGGAGCTGTTTTTT. This translates into CASSPGQGVGGELFF. The full variable domain, in which reference TRBV5-1 and TRBJ2-2 provide the parts outside the CDR3, is KAGVTQTPRYLIKTRGQQVTLSCSPISGHRSVSWYQQTPGQGLQFLFEYFSETQRNKGNFPGRFSGRQFSNSRSEMNVSTLELGDSALYLCASSPGQGVGGELFFGEGSRLTVL.

V is TRBV5-4 and J is TRBJ1-4; 11 nucleotides line up with TRBD1. CDR1 is SGHNT and CDR2 is YYREEE in the germline V gene (reference sequence). The CDR3 is made up of 16 amino acids. After removal of 2 bases from V and 6 bases from J, the junction contained 6 bases not matched to a gene. The CDR3, as DNA: TGTGCCAGCAGCTTTCCTCCGGGACAGGGGGATGAAAAACTGTTTTTT. This encodes CASSFPPGQGDEKLFF.

Note on this clone: The same CDR3 is also encoded by other DNA sequences in this sample. This chain joins TRBV6-1 and TRBJ2-3, with 12 bases that match TRBD2. CDR1 is MNHNS and CDR2 is SASEGT in the germline V gene. CDR3 length equals 15 residues. V lost 5 bases to trimming and J lost 5 bases; unmatched junction nucleotides: 5. The CDR3 nucleotides read TGTGCCAGCAGTCTAGCGGGGGGGCCTAAAGATACGCAGTATTTT. Translated: CASSLAGGPKDTQYF.

The chain uses TRBV5-1 and TRBJ1-1, with D perhaps TRBD1 (6 bases). This CDR3 region has 16 residues. The ends were cut back, 4 bases at V and 2 bases at J, with 18 bases in the middle. Germline CDR1 reads SGHRS; CDR2 reads YFSETQ. CDR3 residues: CASSGAPTGINTEAFF. The DNA of the CDR3 is TGCGCCAGCAGCGGAGCCCCCACAGGGATTAACACTGAAGCTTTCTTT. The full variable domain, its missing parts supplied by reference TRBV5-1 and TRBJ1-1, is KAGVTQTPRYLIKTRGQQVTLSCSPISGHRSVSWYQQTPGQGLQFLFEYFSETQRNKGNFPGRFSGRQFSNSRSEMNVSTLELGDSALYLCASSGAPTGINTEAFFGQGTRLTVV.